This is a list of T cell receptor beta chains from one sample in a study of T cell clonotyping in hematopoietic cell transplantation. Profiling relied on immunoSEQ multiplex PCR, and the TCRdb table lists in-frame clones only, not all of them. The sample includes approximately 10,000 clones, 45% to 50% of them seen just once. The specimen comprised PBMCs, sampled 30 days after allogeneic stem cell transplant. These receptors came from a male patient aged 50 or older who had an allogeneic stem cell transplant from an unrelated donor, so the T cells may come from the graft donor. Some clones in this sample may be carry-over from other donors' samples. The CDR3 runs from the conserved cysteine through the conserved F or W. A D gene is named only where the DNA matches it firmly. Clone sizes are given selectively: once, few, many, or a class where the clone is expanded.

j_gene: TRBJ2-1; d_gene: NA; v_gene: TRBV28; abundance: NA; CDR3nt: TGTGCCAGCAGTTTAAGACTCAATGAGCAGTTCTTC; CDR3aa: CASSLRLNEQFF
j_gene: TRBJ1-1; d_gene: TRBD1; v_gene: TRBV5-5; abundance: NA; CDR3nt: TGTGCCAGCAGCTTTACGGGACAGGGGGAAACTGAAGCTTTCTTT; CDR3aa: CASSFTGQGETEAFF
j_gene: TRBJ2-1; d_gene: NA; v_gene: TRBV6-6; abundance: NA; CDR3nt: TGTGCCAGCTATCTCAATGAGCAGTTCTTC; CDR3aa: CASYLNEQFF
j_gene: TRBJ2-7; d_gene: TRBD1; v_gene: TRBV28; abundance: few; CDR3nt: TGTGCCAGCACGGAGACAGGGGGCTTCCACGAGCAGTACTTC; CDR3aa: CASTETGGFHEQYF
j_gene: TRBJ1-4; d_gene: NA; v_gene: TRBV11-2; abundance: NA; CDR3nt: TGTGCCAGCAGCTTACAGGACCCCAATGAAAAACTGTTTTTT; CDR3aa: CASSLQDPNEKLFF
j_gene: TRBJ2-5; d_gene: NA; v_gene: TRBV6-5; abundance: NA; CDR3nt: TGTGCCAGCAGTACCAGGGAGGACGGGACCCAGTACTTC; CDR3aa: CASSTREDGTQYF
j_gene: TRBJ1-2; d_gene: NA; v_gene: TRBV25-1; abundance: NA; CDR3nt: TGTGCCAGCAGTGAAAATAGGGCTTACACCTTC; CDR3aa: CASSENRAYTF
j_gene: TRBJ1-2; d_gene: NA; v_gene: TRBV4-1; abundance: NA; CDR3nt: TGCGCCAGCAGCCAAGGAACAGCTGATTTCTATGGCTACACCTTC; CDR3aa: CASSQGTADFYGYTF
j_gene: TRBJ2-2; d_gene: NA; v_gene: TRBV29-1; abundance: NA; CDR3nt: TGCAGCGCCCCCGGGGCAGGGTTGGATACCGGGGAGCTGTTTTTT; CDR3aa: CSAPGAGLDTGELFF
j_gene: TRBJ1-1; d_gene: NA; v_gene: TRBV19; abundance: NA; CDR3nt: TGTGCCAGTAGTATAGGGGTACGGGGCACTGAAGCTTTCTTT; CDR3aa: CASSIGVRGTEAFF
j_gene: TRBJ1-5; d_gene: NA; v_gene: TRBV6-5; abundance: NA; CDR3nt: TGTGCCAGCAGTTACTTACGGGACATATTGCGACAGCCCCAGCATTTT; CDR3aa: CASSYLRDILRQPQHF
j_gene: TRBJ1-1; d_gene: NA; v_gene: TRBV2; abundance: NA; CDR3nt: TGTGCCAGCAGTGGCCAAGTCACTGAAGCTTTCTTT; CDR3aa: CASSGQVTEAFF
j_gene: TRBJ2-7; d_gene: TRBD2; v_gene: TRBV28; abundance: NA; CDR3nt: TGTGCCAGCAGTTGGGGACTAGCGGGGGGGTGGGAAGAGCAGTACTTC; CDR3aa: CASSWGLAGGWEEQYF
j_gene: TRBJ2-7; d_gene: TRBD2; v_gene: TRBV29-1; abundance: NA; CDR3nt: TGCAGCGTCGGAGCTAGCGGGGCCTACGAGCAGTACTTC; CDR3aa: CSVGASGAYEQYF
j_gene: TRBJ1-2; d_gene: NA; v_gene: TRBV6-5; abundance: NA; CDR3nt: TGTGCCACCCAGCCGGGGCTCCCCGACTTGGGCTACACCTTC; CDR3aa: CATQPGLPDLGYTF
j_gene: TRBJ2-3; d_gene: TRBD1; v_gene: TRBV5-1; abundance: NA; CDR3nt: TGCGCCAGCAGTAGACAGGGCCGAGGAGCAGATACGCAGTATTTT; CDR3aa: CASSRQGRGADTQYF
j_gene: TRBJ2-7; d_gene: NA; v_gene: TRBV28; abundance: NA; CDR3nt: TGTGCCAGCAGTTCCACAGGGATGGAGTACTTC; CDR3aa: CASSSTGMEYF
j_gene: TRBJ2-1; d_gene: NA; v_gene: TRBV7-2; abundance: NA; CDR3nt: TGTGCCAGCAGCTTAGATAACGGAGGGAACGAGCAGTTCTTC; CDR3aa: CASSLDNGGNEQFF
j_gene: TRBJ2-7; d_gene: NA; v_gene: TRBV2; abundance: NA; CDR3nt: TGTGCCAGCAGTCTTGATACGCCCCCCTACGAGCAGTACTTC; CDR3aa: CASSLDTPPYEQYF
j_gene: TRBJ1-5; d_gene: TRBD1; v_gene: TRBV5-5; abundance: few; CDR3nt: TGTGCCAGCAGCTTGTCAGGGGGCGGCAATCAGCCCCAGCATTTT; CDR3aa: CASSLSGGGNQPQHF
j_gene: TRBJ2-5; d_gene: NA; v_gene: TRBV10-1; abundance: few; CDR3nt: TGCGCCAGCGTCGAGGAGACCCAGTACTTC; CDR3aa: CASVEETQYF
j_gene: TRBJ1-1; d_gene: NA; v_gene: TRBV10-3; abundance: NA; CDR3nt: TGTGCCATCAGTGAGGGAAACACTGAAGCTTTCTTT; CDR3aa: CAISEGNTEAFF
j_gene: TRBJ2-7; d_gene: NA; v_gene: TRBV6-5; abundance: NA; CDR3nt: TGTGCCAGCAGTCCCTTTAGCGGCTCCTACGAGCAGTACTTC; CDR3aa: CASSPFSGSYEQYF
j_gene: TRBJ2-7; d_gene: TRBD2; v_gene: TRBV5-6; abundance: few; CDR3nt: TGTGCCAGCAGCCCGGGGACTAGCACCTACGAGCAGTACTTC; CDR3aa: CASSPGTSTYEQYF
j_gene: TRBJ1-2; d_gene: NA; v_gene: TRBV19; abundance: NA; CDR3nt: TGTGCCAGTAGGCCGGGCCCCTATGGCTACACCTTC; CDR3aa: CASRPGPYGYTF
j_gene: TRBJ1-5; d_gene: NA; v_gene: TRBV6-5; abundance: NA; CDR3nt: TGTGCCAGCCGCCCGGGCCAGGGAATTAAGCCCCAGCATTTT; CDR3aa: CASRPGQGIKPQHF
j_gene: TRBJ2-7; d_gene: NA; v_gene: TRBV5-1; abundance: NA; CDR3nt: TGCGCCAGCAGCTTGGTAGACGGCACCTACGAGCAGTACTTC; CDR3aa: CASSLVDGTYEQYF
j_gene: TRBJ1-5; d_gene: NA; v_gene: TRBV30; abundance: few; CDR3nt: TGTGCCTGGAGTGTAGGACGGACGGGGGGGAGCAATCAGCCCCAGCATTTT; CDR3aa: CAWSVGRTGGSNQPQHF
j_gene: TRBJ2-7; d_gene: TRBD1; v_gene: TRBV27; abundance: NA; CDR3nt: TGTGCCAGCAGTTCCGGACAGGGCCTCGAGCAGTACTTC; CDR3aa: CASSSGQGLEQYF
j_gene: TRBJ1-1; d_gene: NA; v_gene: TRBV4-3; abundance: NA; CDR3nt: TGCGCCAGCAGCCAAGGTTCTCAGGGGACAAACACTGAAGCCTTCTTT; CDR3aa: CASSQGSQGTNTEAFF
j_gene: TRBJ2-7; d_gene: TRBD1; v_gene: TRBV7-3; abundance: NA; CDR3nt: TGTGCCAGCAGCTCCCGACAGGGGACCTACGAGCAGTACTTC; CDR3aa: CASSSRQGTYEQYF
j_gene: TRBJ2-7; d_gene: NA; v_gene: TRBV25-1; abundance: NA; CDR3nt: TGTGCCAGCAGTGAATATAAAGGGATCAACGAGCAGTACTTC; CDR3aa: CASSEYKGINEQYF
j_gene: TRBJ2-3; d_gene: NA; v_gene: TRBV7-2; abundance: NA; CDR3nt: TGTGCCAGCAGCCCCGGGGACTTTAGCACAGATACGCAGTATTTT; CDR3aa: CASSPGDFSTDTQYF
j_gene: TRBJ1-2; d_gene: TRBD1; v_gene: TRBV4-3; abundance: NA; CDR3nt: TGCGCCAGCAGCCAAGAAGGGACAGTTAACTATGGCTACACCTTC; CDR3aa: CASSQEGTVNYGYTF
j_gene: TRBJ2-6; d_gene: NA; v_gene: TRBV29-1; abundance: once; CDR3nt: TGCAGCGTTGACCTCCCTGGGGCCAACGTCCTGACTTTC; CDR3aa: CSVDLPGANVLTF
j_gene: TRBJ1-2; d_gene: TRBD1; v_gene: TRBV29-1; abundance: NA; CDR3nt: TGCAGCGTTGAATCGTCGACAGGGGGAGCGGGCTACACCTTC; CDR3aa: CSVESSTGGAGYTF
j_gene: TRBJ1-5; d_gene: NA; v_gene: TRBV2; abundance: NA; CDR3nt: TGTGCCAGCAGTGAAGGTAGAATTCAGCCCCAGCATTTT; CDR3aa: CASSEGRIQPQHF
j_gene: TRBJ2-5; d_gene: NA; v_gene: TRBV6-4; abundance: NA; CDR3nt: TGTGCCAGCAGTGACGATCTAGGGGAGACCCAGTACTTC; CDR3aa: CASSDDLGETQYF
j_gene: TRBJ2-2; d_gene: NA; v_gene: TRBV30; abundance: few; CDR3nt: TGTGCCTGGAGTGTCGGTCCCACCGGGGAGCTGTTTTTT; CDR3aa: CAWSVGPTGELFF
j_gene: TRBJ2-7; d_gene: NA; v_gene: TRBV19; abundance: NA; CDR3nt: TGTGCCAGTAGTATCATCGGACAGACCTACGAGCAGTACTTC; CDR3aa: CASSIIGQTYEQYF
j_gene: TRBJ2-7; d_gene: TRBD2; v_gene: TRBV4-1; abundance: NA; CDR3nt: TGCGCCAGCAGCCGGGGACTAGACTACGAGCAGTACTTC; CDR3aa: CASSRGLDYEQYF
j_gene: TRBJ1-1; d_gene: NA; v_gene: TRBV5-6; abundance: NA; CDR3nt: TGTGCCAGCAGCTTGTCAGGGACACCTGAAGCTTTCTTT; CDR3aa: CASSLSGTPEAFF
j_gene: TRBJ2-5; d_gene: TRBD1; v_gene: TRBV5-4; abundance: NA; CDR3nt: TGTGCCAGCAGCTGGGACAGGGGAGAAGAGACCCAGTACTTC; CDR3aa: CASSWDRGEETQYF
j_gene: TRBJ1-4; d_gene: NA; v_gene: TRBV4-1; abundance: NA; CDR3nt: TGCGCCAGCAGCCAAGAGGCCAGGGATGAAGAAAAACTGTTTTTT; CDR3aa: CASSQEARDEEKLFF
j_gene: TRBJ1-2; d_gene: NA; v_gene: TRBV30; abundance: few; CDR3nt: TGTGCCTGGAGTGTGGGATATGGCTACACCTTC; CDR3aa: CAWSVGYGYTF
j_gene: TRBJ2-3; d_gene: TRBD2; v_gene: TRBV5-6; abundance: few; CDR3nt: TGTGCCAGCAGCTCTTCTAGCGGGAGGGCCCGCCCAGATACGCAGTATTTT; CDR3aa: CASSSSSGRARPDTQYF
j_gene: TRBJ1-5; d_gene: TRBD1; v_gene: TRBV11-2; abundance: NA; CDR3nt: TGTGCCAGCAGCCCCAGTCCCGGGACAGGAATCGGACAGCCCCAGCATTTT; CDR3aa: CASSPSPGTGIGQPQHF
j_gene: TRBJ1-1; d_gene: NA; v_gene: TRBV7-2; abundance: NA; CDR3nt: TGTGCCAGCAGGGGGGGGCTGTTCACTGAAGCTTTCTTT; CDR3aa: CASRGGLFTEAFF
j_gene: TRBJ1-2; d_gene: NA; v_gene: TRBV7-2; abundance: NA; CDR3nt: TGTGCCAGCAGCTTACCGGGGGGGATTAACTATGGCTACACCTTC; CDR3aa: CASSLPGGINYGYTF
j_gene: TRBJ1-1; d_gene: NA; v_gene: TRBV29-1; abundance: medium-sized; CDR3nt: TGCAGCGCCGAGGGCAGGGAAGATGGGAACACTGAAGCTTTCTTT; CDR3aa: CSAEGREDGNTEAFF
j_gene: TRBJ2-5; d_gene: TRBD1; v_gene: TRBV28; abundance: NA; CDR3nt: TGTGCCAGCAGTTCGGGTGGGACAGGGGAAGAGACCCAGTACTTC; CDR3aa: CASSSGGTGEETQYF
j_gene: TRBJ2-5; d_gene: TRBD2; v_gene: TRBV7-8; abundance: NA; CDR3nt: TGTGCCAGCAGCTTAGGCGGGGGGGCCGAGACCCAGTACTTC; CDR3aa: CASSLGGGAETQYF
j_gene: TRBJ1-5; d_gene: TRBD1; v_gene: TRBV6-5; abundance: few; CDR3nt: TGTGCCAGCTGGGGGACAGGGTCAAATCAGCCCCAGCATTTT; CDR3aa: CASWGTGSNQPQHF
j_gene: TRBJ2-3; d_gene: NA; v_gene: TRBV28; abundance: NA; CDR3nt: TGTGCCAGCTCTCGGGACTCGAGCACAGATACGCAGTATTTT; CDR3aa: CASSRDSSTDTQYF